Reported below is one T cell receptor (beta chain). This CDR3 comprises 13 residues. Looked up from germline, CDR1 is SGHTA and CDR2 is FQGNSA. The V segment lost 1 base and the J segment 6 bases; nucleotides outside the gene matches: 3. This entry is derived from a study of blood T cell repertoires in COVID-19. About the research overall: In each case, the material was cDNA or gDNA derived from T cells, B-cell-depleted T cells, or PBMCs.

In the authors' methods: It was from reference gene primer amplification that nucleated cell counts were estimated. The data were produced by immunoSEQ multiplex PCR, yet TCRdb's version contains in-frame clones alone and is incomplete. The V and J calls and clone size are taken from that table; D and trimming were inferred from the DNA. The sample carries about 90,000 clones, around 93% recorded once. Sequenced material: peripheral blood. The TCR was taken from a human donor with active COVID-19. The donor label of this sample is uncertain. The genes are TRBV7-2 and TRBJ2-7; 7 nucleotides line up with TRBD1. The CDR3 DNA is TGTGCCAGCAGCTTAGGACAGGGACGCGAGCAGTACTTC. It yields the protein CASSLGQGREQYF.